The source of this T cell receptor beta chain is a study of CD8 T cells in ankylosing spondylitis. Study-wide results and caveats: A TCR beta motif of eight highly homologous variants appeared characteristic of ankylosing spondylitis blood.

With regard to this clonotype: Its target is unknown.

TCR beta libraries were made by quantitative 5'-RACE with molecular barcodes. One entry per CDR3 protein, called by TCRdb with MiXCR from the 5' RACE reads. The sample lists about 240,000 distinct CDR3 sequences; around a tenth were seen once. The CDR3 is 13 amino acids. V lost 10 bases and J 1 base, leaving 13 bases between the germline ends. CDR1 is ENHRY and CDR2 is SYGVKD in the germline V gene. Sample: blood, either unsorted or a sorted T cell fraction (not recorded which). The TCR sequence derives from a male donor with ankylosing spondylitis or in good health (not recorded which). The chain recombines TRBV10-3 with TRBJ1-1; a possible D gene is TRBD1 (5 bases). This chain's CDR3 is CATGVRGNTEAFF. The CDR3 DNA is TGTGCCACTGGGGTAAGGGGGAACACTGAAGCTTTCTTT.